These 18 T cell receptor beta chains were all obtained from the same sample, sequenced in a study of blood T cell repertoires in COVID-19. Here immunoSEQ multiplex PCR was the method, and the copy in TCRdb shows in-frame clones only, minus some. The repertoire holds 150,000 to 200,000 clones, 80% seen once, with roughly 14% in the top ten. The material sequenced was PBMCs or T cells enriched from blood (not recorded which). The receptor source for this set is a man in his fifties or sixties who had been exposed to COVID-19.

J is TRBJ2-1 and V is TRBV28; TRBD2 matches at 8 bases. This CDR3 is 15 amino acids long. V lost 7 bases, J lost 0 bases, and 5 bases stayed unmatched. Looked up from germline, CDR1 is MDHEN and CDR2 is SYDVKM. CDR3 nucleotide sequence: TGTGCCAGCACGAGCGGGAGTGACTCCTACAATGAGCAGTTCTTC. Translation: CASTSGSDSYNEQFF.

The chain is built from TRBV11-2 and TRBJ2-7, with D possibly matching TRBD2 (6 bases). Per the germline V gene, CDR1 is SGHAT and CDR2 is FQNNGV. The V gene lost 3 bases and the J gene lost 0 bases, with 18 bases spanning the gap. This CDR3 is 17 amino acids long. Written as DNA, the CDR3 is TGTGCCAGCAGCTTCTATGGGGGAGGCACTTTCTCCTACGAGCAGTACTTC. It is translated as CASSFYGGGTFSYEQYF.

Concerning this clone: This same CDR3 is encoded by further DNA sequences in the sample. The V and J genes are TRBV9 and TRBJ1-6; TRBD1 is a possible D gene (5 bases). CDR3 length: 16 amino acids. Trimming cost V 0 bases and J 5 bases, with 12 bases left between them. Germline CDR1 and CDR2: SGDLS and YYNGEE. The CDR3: CASSVGQGANNSPLHF. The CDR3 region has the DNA TGTGCCAGCAGCGTAGGTCAAGGGGCTAATAATTCACCCCTCCACTTT. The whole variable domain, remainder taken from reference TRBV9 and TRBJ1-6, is DSGVTQTPKHLITATGQRVTLRCSPRSGDLSVYWYQQSLDQGLQFLIQYYNGEERAKGNILERFSAQQFPDLHSELNLSSLELGDSALYFCASSVGQGANNSPLHFGNGTRLTVT.

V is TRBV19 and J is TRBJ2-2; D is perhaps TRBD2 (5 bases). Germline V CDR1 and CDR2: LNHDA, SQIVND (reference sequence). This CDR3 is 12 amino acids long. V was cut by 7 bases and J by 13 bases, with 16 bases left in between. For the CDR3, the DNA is TGTGCCAGTACCGAGGAGGACCGGGGGCTGTTTTTT. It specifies CASTEEDRGLFF.

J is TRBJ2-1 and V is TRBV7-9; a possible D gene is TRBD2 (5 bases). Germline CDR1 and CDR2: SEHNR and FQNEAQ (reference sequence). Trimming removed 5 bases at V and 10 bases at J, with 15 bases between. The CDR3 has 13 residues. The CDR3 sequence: CASSPNSGSEQFF. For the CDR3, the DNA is TGTGCCAGCAGCCCCAATTCGGGGAGCGAGCAGTTCTTC.

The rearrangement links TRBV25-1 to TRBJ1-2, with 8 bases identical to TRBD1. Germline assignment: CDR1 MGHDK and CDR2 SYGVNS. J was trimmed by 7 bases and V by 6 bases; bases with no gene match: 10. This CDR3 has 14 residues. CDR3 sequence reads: CASRKTGVSFGYTF. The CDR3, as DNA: TGTGCCAGCAGAAAGACAGGGGTTAGTTTTGGCTACACCTTC.

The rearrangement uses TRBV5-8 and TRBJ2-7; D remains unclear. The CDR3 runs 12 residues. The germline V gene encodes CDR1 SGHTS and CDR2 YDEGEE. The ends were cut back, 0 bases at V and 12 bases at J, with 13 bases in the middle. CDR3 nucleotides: TGTGCCAGCAGCTTGGCTCCCTCGGTCATGTACTTC. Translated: CASSLAPSVMYF.

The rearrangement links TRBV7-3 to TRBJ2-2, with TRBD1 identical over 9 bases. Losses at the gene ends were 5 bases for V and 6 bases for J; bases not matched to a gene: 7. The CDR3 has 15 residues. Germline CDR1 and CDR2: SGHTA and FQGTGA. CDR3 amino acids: CASSAGQGRSGELFF. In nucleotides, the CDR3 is TGTGCCAGCAGCGCCGGACAGGGGAGATCCGGGGAGCTGTTTTTT.

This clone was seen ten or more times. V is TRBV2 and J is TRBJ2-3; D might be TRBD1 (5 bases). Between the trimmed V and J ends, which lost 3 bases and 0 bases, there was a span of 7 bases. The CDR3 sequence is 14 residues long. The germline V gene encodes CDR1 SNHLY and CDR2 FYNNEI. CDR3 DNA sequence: TGTGCCAGCAGTGAGGGGCAGAGCACAGATACGCAGTATTTT. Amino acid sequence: CASSEGQSTDTQYF.

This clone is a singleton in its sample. In DNA form, the CDR3 reads TGTGCCAGCAGCCAAGAGGCGGGAGGGCCAGTCAGGACGCAGTATTTT. Residues: CASSQEAGGPVRTQYF. This chain connects TRBV3-1 (or the pseudogene TRBV3-2) to TRBJ2-3, with 9 bases identical to TRBD2. The germline V gene encodes CDR1 LGHDT and CDR2 YNNKEL (reference sequence). The CDR3 runs 16 residues. After removal of 0 bases from V and 9 bases from J, the junction contained 10 bases not matched to a gene.

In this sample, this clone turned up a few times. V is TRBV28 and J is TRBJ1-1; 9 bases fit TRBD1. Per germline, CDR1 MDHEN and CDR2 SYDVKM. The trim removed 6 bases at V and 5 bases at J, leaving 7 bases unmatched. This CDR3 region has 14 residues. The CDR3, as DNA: TGTGCCAGCAGCCACGACAGGGGGTATACTGAAGCTTTCTTT. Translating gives CASSHDRGYTEAFF.

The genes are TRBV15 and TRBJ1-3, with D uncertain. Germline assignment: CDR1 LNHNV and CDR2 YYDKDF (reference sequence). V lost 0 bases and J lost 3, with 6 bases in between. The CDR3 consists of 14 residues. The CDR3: CATSRDIIGNTIYF. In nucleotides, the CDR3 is TGTGCCACCAGCAGAGATATTATTGGAAACACCATATATTTT.

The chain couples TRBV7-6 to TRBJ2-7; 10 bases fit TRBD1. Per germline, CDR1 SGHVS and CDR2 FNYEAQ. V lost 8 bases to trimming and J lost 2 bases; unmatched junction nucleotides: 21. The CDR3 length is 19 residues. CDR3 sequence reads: CASVPRFVTGTGDAYEQYF. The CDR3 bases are TGTGCCAGCGTGCCAAGGTTCGTAACGGGGACAGGGGACGCCTACGAGCAGTACTTC.

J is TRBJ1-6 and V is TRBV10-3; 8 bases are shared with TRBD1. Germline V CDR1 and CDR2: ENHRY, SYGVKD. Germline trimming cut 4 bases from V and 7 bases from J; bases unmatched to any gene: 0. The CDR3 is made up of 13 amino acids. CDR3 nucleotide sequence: TGTGCCATCAGTGGGACAGGGAATTCACCCCTCCACTTT. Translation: CAISGTGNSPLHF.

CDR3 protein: CASSTGQGLYNEQFF. For the CDR3, the DNA is TGCGCCAGCAGCACCGGACAGGGCCTCTACAATGAGCAGTTCTTC. V and J are TRBV5-1 and TRBJ2-1, with 8 bases identical to TRBD1. After removal of 4 bases from V and 3 bases from J, the junction contained 6 bases not matched to a gene. CDR3 length: 15 residues. Per the germline V gene, CDR1 is SGHRS and CDR2 is YFSETQ.

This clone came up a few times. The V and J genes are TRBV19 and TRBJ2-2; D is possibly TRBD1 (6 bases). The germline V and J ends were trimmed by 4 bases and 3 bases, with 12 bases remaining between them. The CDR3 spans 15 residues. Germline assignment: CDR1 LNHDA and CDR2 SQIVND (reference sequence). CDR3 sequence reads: CASSKTGSHTGELFF. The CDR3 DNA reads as TGTGCCAGTAGTAAAACAGGGTCTCACACCGGGGAGCTGTTTTTT.

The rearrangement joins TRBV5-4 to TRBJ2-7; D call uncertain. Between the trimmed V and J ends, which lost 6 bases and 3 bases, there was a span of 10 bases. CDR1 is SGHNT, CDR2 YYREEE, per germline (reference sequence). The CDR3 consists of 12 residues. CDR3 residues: CASIGSNYEQYF. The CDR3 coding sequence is TGTGCCAGCATCGGGTCTAACTACGAGCAGTACTTC.

The CDR3 DNA reads TGTGCCAGCAGGGTTGGGGAGGGGAGCACCGGGGAGCTGTTTTTT. This translates into CASRVGEGSTGELFF. The chain employs TRBV7-8 and TRBJ2-2, with 7 bases that match TRBD2. Germline trimming cut 6 bases from V and 4 bases from J; bases unmatched to any gene: 8. Per the germline V gene, CDR1 is SGHVS and CDR2 is FQNEAQ. The CDR3 consists of 15 residues.